This TCR beta chain was retrieved from a study of blood T cells in healthy people across ages. With a J-beta primer mix and a sample-barcoded 5' primer, a second PCR ran roughly 7 to 11 cycles. TCRdb itself ran the 5' RACE reads through MiXCR, one entry per CDR3 protein. The sample shows 350,000 to 450,000 distinct CDR3 sequences, over 45% of them seen only once. The sample holds a few counts of this clonotype. The CDR3 covers 14 residues. Between the trimmed V and J ends, which lost 3 bases and 2 bases, there was a span of 8 bases. What was sequenced was blood. This TCR derives from a man aged 60-69 years in good health. The J gene is TRBJ2-4, the V gene TRBV12-3 or TRBV12-4; D is undetermined. In nucleotides, the CDR3 is TGTGCCAGCAGTTTTTGGGCAACCAAAAACATTCAGTACTTC. Protein sequence: CASSFWATKNIQYF.